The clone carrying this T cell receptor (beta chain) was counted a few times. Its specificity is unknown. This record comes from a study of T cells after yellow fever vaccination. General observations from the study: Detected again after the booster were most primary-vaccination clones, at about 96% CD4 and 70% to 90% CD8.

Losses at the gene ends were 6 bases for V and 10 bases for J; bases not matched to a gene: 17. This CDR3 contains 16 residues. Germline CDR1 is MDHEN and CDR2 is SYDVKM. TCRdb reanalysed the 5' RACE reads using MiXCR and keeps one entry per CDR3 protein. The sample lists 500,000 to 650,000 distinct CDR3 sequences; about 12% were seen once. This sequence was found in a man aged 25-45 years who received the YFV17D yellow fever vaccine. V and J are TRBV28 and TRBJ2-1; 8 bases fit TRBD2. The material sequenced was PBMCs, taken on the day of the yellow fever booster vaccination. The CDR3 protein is CASSNPLAGREGEQFF. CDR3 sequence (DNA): TGTGCCAGCAGCAACCCTTTAGCGGGAAGAGAAGGCGAGCAGTTCTTC.